Listed here is a single TCR beta chain. The antigen is unknown. This CDR3 spans 14 amino acids. Germline assignment: CDR1 DFQATT and CDR2 SNEGSKA (reference sequence). V gave up 6 bases and J gave up 5 bases; unmatched junction bases: 4. This specimen comes from a study of CD8 T cells in Susac syndrome. Healthy donors were controls matched for age and sex. The CD8+ and CD4+ T cells were negatively isolated, with the TEMRA cells enriched by FACS. The authors reverse transcribed 0.5 to 1 ug RNA with random hexamers. Multiplex immunoSEQ PCR targeted 54 Vbeta and 13 Jbeta TCR beta segments. TCRdb reprocessed the immunoSEQ multiplex PCR reads via MiXCR and lists one record per CDR3 protein. Of 180,000 or so distinct CDR3 sequences in the sample, about 95% are singletons; the top ten hold approximately 0.098%. Study findings and constraints: The number of individuals included in the study's TCR sequencing and HLA analysis was acknowledged as relatively small.

The specimen was CD4+ T cells from PBMCs. The rearrangement uses TRBV20-1 and TRBJ2-1, with 13 positions matching TRBD2. The source of this sequence is a human donor in good health. CDR3 bases: TGCAGTGCGAGACTAGCGGGAGGAAACAATGAGCAGTTCTTC. The encoded protein is CSARLAGGNNEQFF.